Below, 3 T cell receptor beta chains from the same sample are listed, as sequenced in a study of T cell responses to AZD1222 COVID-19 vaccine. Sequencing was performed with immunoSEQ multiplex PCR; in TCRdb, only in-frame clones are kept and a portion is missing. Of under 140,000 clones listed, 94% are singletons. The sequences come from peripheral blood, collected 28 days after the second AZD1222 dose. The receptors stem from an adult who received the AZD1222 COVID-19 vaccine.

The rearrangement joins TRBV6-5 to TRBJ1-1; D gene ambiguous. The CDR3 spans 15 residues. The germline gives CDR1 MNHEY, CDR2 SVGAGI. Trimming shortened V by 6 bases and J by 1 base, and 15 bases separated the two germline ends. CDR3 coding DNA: TGTGCCAGCAGCTCCCCCTCGGCGACGAACACTGAAGCTTTCTTT. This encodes CASSSPSATNTEAFF.

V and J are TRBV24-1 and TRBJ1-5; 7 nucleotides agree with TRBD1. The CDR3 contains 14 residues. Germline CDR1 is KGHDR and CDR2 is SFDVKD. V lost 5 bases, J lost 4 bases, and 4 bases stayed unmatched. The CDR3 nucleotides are TGTGCCACCAGTGGGACAGGTGGAAATCAGCCCCAGCATTTT. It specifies CATSGTGGNQPQHF.

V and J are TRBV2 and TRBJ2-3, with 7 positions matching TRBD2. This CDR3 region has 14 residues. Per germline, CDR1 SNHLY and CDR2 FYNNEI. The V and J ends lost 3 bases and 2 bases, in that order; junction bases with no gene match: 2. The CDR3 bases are TGTGCCAGCAGTGATGCGGGGGACACAGATACGCAGTATTTT. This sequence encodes CASSDAGDTDTQYF.